Shown below are 28 T cell receptor beta chains from a single sample sequenced in a study of blood T cell repertoires in COVID-19. Here immunoSEQ multiplex PCR was the method, and the copy in TCRdb shows in-frame clones only, minus some. In the table there are roughly 15,000 clones, 81% of which are singletons. The sequenced sample was peripheral blood. Every receptor here comes from a human donor in a cohort sampled during active COVID-19.

This clone was seen a single time. This CDR3 reads CASSGGTGDQPQHF. CDR3 DNA: TGTGCCAGCAGTGGAGGGACAGGGGATCAGCCCCAGCATTTT. The chain combines TRBV2 with TRBJ1-5; TRBD1 agrees at 10 bases. Losses at the gene ends were 4 bases for V and 5 bases for J; bases not matched to a gene: 2. This CDR3 has 14 residues. Germline V gives CDR1 SNHLY, CDR2 FYNNEI. Supplemented by reference TRBV2 and TRBJ1-5, the full variable domain reads EPEVTQTPSHQVTQMGQEVILRCVPISNHLYFYWYRQILGQKVEFLVSFYNNEISEKSEIFDDQFSVERPDGSNFTLKIRSTKLEDSAMYFCASSGGTGDQPQHFGDGTRLSIL.

V is TRBV6-2 or TRBV6-3 and J is TRBJ1-6; D gene uncertain. The CDR3 extends over 17 amino acids. Germline V gene lookup returns CDR1 MNHEY and CDR2 SVGEGT. V was shortened by 6 bases and J by 2 bases, with 17 bases between the two germline ends. The CDR3 spells CASSPGITRAYNSPLHF. In nucleotides, the CDR3 is TGTGCCAGCAGCCCCGGGATCACAAGAGCCTATAATTCACCCCTCCACTTT.

The chain carries TRBV10-3 and TRBJ2-2; the match to TRBD1 covers 9 bases. J lost 4 bases, V lost 3 bases, and 3 bases had no gene match. CDR1 and CDR2 from the germline V gene are ENHRY and SYGVKD. The CDR3 sequence is 15 residues long. The CDR3 spells CAISDPGQGTGELFF. The CDR3, as DNA: TGTGCCATCAGTGACCCGGGACAGGGCACCGGGGAGCTGTTTTTT.

In this sample, this clone turned up once. V gene TRBV5-4 combines with J gene TRBJ2-7; TRBD1 matches at 7 bases. Germline V CDR1 and CDR2: SGHNT, YYREEE (reference sequence). With V trimmed by 3 bases and J by 2 bases, 5 bases remained unmatched. This CDR3 region has 14 residues. In DNA form, the CDR3 reads TGTGCCAGCAGCTCTTGGGACAGAACCTACGAGCAGTACTTC. This translates into CASSSWDRTYEQYF.

The chain links TRBV15 to TRBJ1-5; possibly TRBD1 for D (6 bases). This CDR3 comprises 14 residues. Germline V lookup: CDR1 LNHNV, CDR2 YYDKDF (reference sequence). V gave up 1 base and J gave up 2 bases, with 6 bases separating them. The DNA for the CDR3 is TGTGCCACCAGCAGAGGACAGGGCAATCAGCCCCAGCATTTT. Amino acids: CATSRGQGNQPQHF.

The CDR3 nucleotides are TGTGCCAGCAGTGAACAATGGGGGGAGAGCCAAGAGACCCAGTACTTC. Translated: CASSEQWGESQETQYF. V and J are TRBV6-1 and TRBJ2-5; a possible D gene is TRBD2 (6 bases). The CDR3 length is 16 residues. CDR1 and CDR2 from the germline V gene are MNHNS and SASEGT. The V end was cut by 2 bases, the J end by 1 base, with 14 bases between.

The chain links TRBV7-2 to TRBJ2-3, with TRBD2 matching 11 bases. V lost 5 bases and J lost 1; bases outside the gene matches: 8. Germline values: CDR1 SGHTA, CDR2 FQGNSA. The CDR3 sequence is 17 residues long. CDR3 protein: CASSARLAGGRTDTQYF. The CDR3 DNA reads TGTGCCAGCAGCGCGCGCCTAGCGGGAGGTCGCACAGATACGCAGTATTTT.

This sequence joins TRBV5-8 and TRBJ2-7; D is perhaps TRBD1 (5 bases). CDR3 length: 13 residues. CDR1 and CDR2 (germline): SGHTS, YDEGEE. The V gene lost 2 bases and the J gene lost 3 bases, with 9 bases spanning the gap. The CDR3 spells CASSFQTDYEQYF. The DNA of the CDR3 is TGTGCCAGCAGCTTTCAGACAGACTACGAGCAGTACTTC.

The chain uses TRBV10-1 and TRBJ2-7; maybe TRBD1 (7 bases). Trimming took off 5 bases at V and 4 bases at J, with 15 bases between the two ends. Per the germline V gene, CDR1 is WNHNN and CDR2 is SYGVQD (reference sequence). The CDR3 contains 14 residues. The CDR3 region is CASSPRAGGYEQYF. In DNA, the CDR3 is TGCGCCAGCAGTCCCAGGGCAGGGGGGTACGAGCAGTACTTC.

V and J are TRBV3-1 (or the pseudogene TRBV3-2) and TRBJ2-1, with D possibly being TRBD1 (6 bases). V lost 2 bases to trimming and J lost 0 bases, with 17 bases between them. CDR1 is LGHDT, CDR2 YNNKEL, per germline (reference sequence). The CDR3 sequence is 18 residues long. The CDR3 nucleotides are TGTGCCAGCAGCCAAAAGGGGGTAGTTTCGAGCTCCTACAATGAGCAGTTCTTC. Residues: CASSQKGVVSSSYNEQFF.

V is TRBV7-9 and J is TRBJ2-1; 10 nucleotides agree with TRBD2. CDR1 and CDR2 from the germline V gene are SEHNR and FQNEAQ (reference sequence). The ends lost 4 bases at V and 2 bases at J; junction bases unmatched: 8. The CDR3 sequence is 17 residues long. DNA of the CDR3: TGTGCCAGCAGCTCGGGGGGAGCGGGAGGGACCTACAATGAGCAGTTCTTC. Amino acids: CASSSGGAGGTYNEQFF.

This clone came up once. The chain links TRBV7-2 to TRBJ1-6; D remains unclear. Germline-derived CDR1 and CDR2 are SGHTA and FQGNSA. The CDR3 covers 18 residues. Trimming cost V 0 bases and J 7 bases, with 19 bases left between them. Written as DNA, the CDR3 is TGTGCCAGCAGCTTAGCGCTCTACTCGCGCCCCAGGAATTCACCCCTCCACTTT. Protein sequence: CASSLALYSRPRNSPLHF.

This chain connects TRBV27 to TRBJ2-2; 8 bases match TRBD2. Germline V gene data show CDR1 as MNHEY and CDR2 as SMNVEV (reference sequence). V shed 2 bases and J 3 bases; nucleotides not matched to a gene: 5. The CDR3 is 16 amino acids. CDR3 in DNA: TGTGCCAGCAGTTTAGGGGCTAGCGGGCACACCGGGGAGCTGTTTTTT. Translated: CASSLGASGHTGELFF.

The chain couples TRBV9 to TRBJ2-3; weak D call: TRBD1 (5 bases). Per germline, CDR1 SGDLS and CDR2 YYNGEE. V lost 0 bases and J 2 bases, leaving 13 bases between the germline ends. This CDR3 is built from 16 residues. The CDR3 nucleotides read TGTGCCAGCAGCGTAGGTAACCAAGGGGCCACAGATACGCAGTATTTT. Its translation: CASSVGNQGATDTQYF.

This chain uses TRBV30 with TRBJ2-3, with D unclear. The CDR3 has 12 amino acids. V was clipped by 2 bases and J by 1 base, with 4 bases between them. Per germline, CDR1 GTSNPN and CDR2 SVGIG (reference sequence). The CDR3 here is CAWSLGTDTQYF. CDR3 bases: TGTGCCTGGAGTTTAGGCACAGATACGCAGTATTTT. The full variable domain, in which reference TRBV30 and TRBJ2-3 provide the parts outside the CDR3, is SQTIHQWPATLVQPVGSPLSLECTVEGTSNPNLYWYRQAAGRGLQLLFYSVGIGQISSEVPQNLSASRPQDRQFILSSKKLLLSDSGFYLCAWSLGTDTQYFGPGTRLTVL.

The chain combines TRBV30 with TRBJ2-3; D is unclear. The germline gives CDR1 GTSNPN, CDR2 SVGIG (reference sequence). V was clipped by 2 bases and J by 4 bases, with 10 bases between them. The CDR3 runs 13 residues. The CDR3 is CAWSPDTPDTQYF. DNA of the CDR3: TGTGCCTGGAGTCCTGACACACCAGATACGCAGTATTTT.

The chain combines TRBV5-1 with TRBJ2-5; 9 positions agree with TRBD1. CDR3 length: 14 residues. CDR1 and CDR2 (germline): SGHRS, YFSETQ. Losses at the gene ends were 5 bases for V and 5 bases for J; bases not matched to a gene: 7. The CDR3 DNA reads TGCGCCAGCAGTATGGACAGGGGATCGGAGACCCAGTACTTC. Encoded protein: CASSMDRGSETQYF. Complete variable domain (other parts from reference TRBV5-1 and TRBJ2-5): KAGVTQTPRYLIKTRGQQVTLSCSPISGHRSVSWYQQTPGQGLQFLFEYFSETQRNKGNFPGRFSGRQFSNSRSEMNVSTLELGDSALYLCASSMDRGSETQYFGPGTRLLVL.

The chain employs TRBV11-1 and TRBJ2-1; 7 nucleotides align to TRBD2. Germline V lookup: CDR1 SGHAT, CDR2 FQDESV (reference sequence). CDR3 size: 14 residues. Trimming took 7 bases from V and 0 from J; bases not matched to a gene: 3. CDR3 loop: CASTSGNSYNEQFF. For the CDR3, the DNA is TGTGCCAGCACAAGCGGGAACTCCTACAATGAGCAGTTCTTC.

V and J are TRBV19 and TRBJ2-1; D gene ambiguous. The CDR3 spans 16 residues. Between the trimmed V and J ends, which lost 0 bases and 6 bases, there was a span of 15 bases. Germline V gives CDR1 LNHDA, CDR2 SQIVND (reference sequence). This CDR3 is CASSIEEVLPINEQFF. The DNA of the CDR3 is TGTGCCAGTAGTATAGAAGAGGTCCTTCCAATCAATGAGCAGTTCTTC.

This clone was detected once. V gene TRBV6-2 or TRBV6-3 combines with J gene TRBJ2-5; 8 bases map to TRBD2. Germline V lookup: CDR1 MNHEY, CDR2 SVGEGT. This CDR3 has 14 amino acids. V lost 6 bases and J lost 5; bases outside the gene matches: 8. The CDR3 sequence is CASSLSGSDETQYF. The CDR3 DNA reads as TGTGCCAGCAGCCTCAGCGGGAGTGACGAGACCCAGTACTTC.

A few counts support this clone. The V gene is TRBV19, the J gene TRBJ2-7; 14 bases match TRBD2. Per the germline V gene, CDR1 is LNHDA and CDR2 is SQIVND (reference sequence). Trimming removed 10 bases from V and 6 bases from J; junction bases left unmatched: 23. This CDR3 contains 19 residues. The CDR3 region is CATQGLLTSGRASSSEQYF. The CDR3 DNA follows: TGTGCCACCCAAGGTCTCCTGACTAGCGGGAGGGCCTCCTCCAGCGAGCAGTACTTC.

The chain uses TRBV5-1 and TRBJ2-5; 8 nucleotides align to TRBD2. CDR1 is SGHRS, CDR2 YFSETQ, per germline. The J segment lost 4 bases and the V segment lost 5 bases, leaving 13 bases of the junction unmatched. There are 16 residues in the CDR3. The CDR3 spells CASRGTSGIAPETQYF. The DNA of the CDR3 is TGCGCCAGCAGGGGAACTAGCGGTATAGCCCCAGAGACCCAGTACTTC.

V and J are TRBV5-1 and TRBJ2-1, with D hard to call. CDR3 length: 13 residues. Trimming shortened V by 0 bases and J by 7 bases, and 8 bases separated the two germline ends. Looked up from germline, CDR1 is SGHRS and CDR2 is YFSETQ. The CDR3 coding sequence is TGCGCCAGCAGCTTGGTTAGCTTTAATGAGCAGTTCTTC. It translates to CASSLVSFNEQFF.

The chain joins TRBV5-1 to TRBJ2-7; 7 positions agree with TRBD2. The germline gives CDR1 SGHRS, CDR2 YFSETQ. V lost 0 bases, J lost 4 bases, and 7 bases stayed unmatched. The CDR3 is made up of 15 amino acids. As DNA, the CDR3 is TGCGCCAGCAGCTTGGAGGCTAGCGGACTTTACGAGCAGTACTTC. This encodes CASSLEASGLYEQYF.

The V and J genes are TRBV2 and TRBJ2-1; D is perhaps TRBD2 (6 bases). The germline V gene encodes CDR1 SNHLY and CDR2 FYNNEI. The CDR3 length is 13 residues. Trimming stripped 10 bases from V and 8 bases from J, with 18 bases between. This CDR3 reads CAILADFGDEQFF. In DNA form, the CDR3 reads TGTGCCATTTTAGCGGATTTCGGGGATGAGCAGTTCTTC. Full variable domain (rest looked up from reference TRBV2 and TRBJ2-1): EPEVTQTPSHQVTQMGQEVILRCVPISNHLYFYWYRQILGQKVEFLVSFYNNEISEKSEIFDDQFSVERPDGSNFTLKIRSTKLEDSAMYFCAILADFGDEQFFGPGTRLTVL.

This chain links TRBV24-1 with TRBJ2-1; 7 nucleotides align to TRBD2. J was trimmed by 6 bases and V by 4 bases; bases with no gene match: 17. The CDR3 loop spans 18 amino acids. Germline V lookup: CDR1 KGHDR, CDR2 SFDVKD. The chain's CDR3 is CATSDPHWERGLINEQFF. The CDR3 DNA reads TGTGCCACCAGTGACCCACACTGGGAGCGGGGCCTAATCAATGAGCAGTTCTTC.

The chain employs TRBV10-1 and TRBJ2-3, with 11 bases matching TRBD2. The CDR3 contains 14 residues. After removal of 8 bases from V and 5 bases from J, the junction contained 6 bases not matched to a gene. Germline-derived CDR1 and CDR2 are WNHNN and SYGVQD (reference sequence). The CDR3 nucleotides are TGCGCCAGCCGGTCCGGACTAGCGGGAGATACGCAGTATTTT. Encoded protein: CASRSGLAGDTQYF.

The chain couples TRBV4-2 to TRBJ2-5; D ambiguous. The CDR3 is made up of 12 amino acids. CDR1 and CDR2 (germline): LGHNA, YNFKEQ. Trimming cost V 0 bases and J 7 bases, with 6 bases left between them. CDR3 protein: CASSQDRGTQYF. CDR3 DNA sequence: TGTGCCAGCAGCCAAGATCGCGGGACCCAGTACTTC.